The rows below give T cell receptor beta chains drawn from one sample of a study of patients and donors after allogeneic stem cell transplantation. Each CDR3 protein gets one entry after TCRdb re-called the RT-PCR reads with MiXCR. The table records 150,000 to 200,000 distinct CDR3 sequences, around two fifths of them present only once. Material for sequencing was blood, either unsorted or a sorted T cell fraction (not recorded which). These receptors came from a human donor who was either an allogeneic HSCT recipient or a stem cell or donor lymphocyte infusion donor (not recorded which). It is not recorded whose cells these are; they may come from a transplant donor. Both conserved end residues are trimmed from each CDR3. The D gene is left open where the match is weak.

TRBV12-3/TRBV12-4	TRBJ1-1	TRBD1	ASSDRVWEAF
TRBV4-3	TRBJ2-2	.	ASSHGDRSNTGELF
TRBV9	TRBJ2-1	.	ASSAGDEQF
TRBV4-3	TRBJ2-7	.	ASSQDSVGPSSYEQY
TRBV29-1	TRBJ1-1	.	SAAEAF
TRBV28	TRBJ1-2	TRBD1	ASSFLTGTDGYT
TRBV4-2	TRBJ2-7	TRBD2	ASSQTGTRDYEQY
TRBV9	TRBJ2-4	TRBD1	ASSVAAGGEYIQY
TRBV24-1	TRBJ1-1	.	ATSGQVCEAF
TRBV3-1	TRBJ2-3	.	ASSQSSVSTDTQY
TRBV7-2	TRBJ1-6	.	ASSLEFVPTAPLH
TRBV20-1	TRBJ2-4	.	SAWAGGEATGIQY
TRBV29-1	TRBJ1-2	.	SAPDERGTGGYT
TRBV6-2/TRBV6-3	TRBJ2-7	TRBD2	ASGSGRSYEQY
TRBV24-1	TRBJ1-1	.	ATGGPRDTEAF
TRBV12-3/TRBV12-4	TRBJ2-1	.	ASSWGGGNEQF
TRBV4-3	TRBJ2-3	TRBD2	ASSQGAGGKPTDTQY
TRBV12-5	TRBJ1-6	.	ASGLANGDIWNSPLH
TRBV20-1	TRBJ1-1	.	SARDLQSRPPEAF
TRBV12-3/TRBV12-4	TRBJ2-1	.	ASSPRRNEQF